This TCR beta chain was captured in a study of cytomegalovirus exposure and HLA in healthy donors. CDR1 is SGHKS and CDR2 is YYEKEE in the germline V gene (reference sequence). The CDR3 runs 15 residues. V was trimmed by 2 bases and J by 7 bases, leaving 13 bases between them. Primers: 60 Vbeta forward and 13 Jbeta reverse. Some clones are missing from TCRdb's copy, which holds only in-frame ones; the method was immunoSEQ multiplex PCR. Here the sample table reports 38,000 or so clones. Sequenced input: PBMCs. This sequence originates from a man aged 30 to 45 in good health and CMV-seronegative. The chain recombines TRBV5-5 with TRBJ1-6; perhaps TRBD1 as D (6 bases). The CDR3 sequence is CASSFDDRSNSPLHF. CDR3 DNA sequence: TGTGCCAGCAGCTTTGACGACAGGTCAAATTCACCCCTCCACTTT.